Each of the 29 T cell receptor beta chains below was sequenced from the same sample in a study of T cell repertoires in ileal Crohn's disease. Time point here: proximal margin of the surgical specimen (macroscopically non-inflamed). The method was immunoSEQ multiplex PCR; TCRdb's version includes in-frame clones alone and lacks a portion of them. The sample records about 4,800 clones, around 90% being singletons. The sequenced sample was ileal tissue. All receptors derive from an adult with Crohn's disease.

The chain employs TRBV29-1 and TRBJ2-3, with TRBD2 matching over 12 bases. There are 14 residues in the CDR3. Per germline, CDR1 SQVTM and CDR2 ANQGSEA. V was clipped by 8 bases and J by 6 bases; unmatched bases: 9. CDR3 region: CSLLAGGPVDTQYF. CDR3 in DNA: TGCAGCCTCCTAGCGGGAGGGCCGGTTGATACGCAGTATTTT.

V is TRBV10-1 and J is TRBJ2-5, with D unclear. This CDR3 is built from 14 residues. V shed 7 bases and J shed 2 bases, with 14 bases lying between them. Germline values: CDR1 WNHNN, CDR2 SYGVQD (reference sequence). CDR3 coding DNA: TGCGCCAGCAATCCCCGTAACAGACAAGAGACCCAGTACTTC. Translation gives CASNPRNRQETQYF.

This chain links TRBV27 with TRBJ1-4; tentatively, D is TRBD1 (6 bases). The germline V and J ends were trimmed by 6 bases and 0 bases, with 20 bases remaining between them. The CDR3 is 18 residues long. CDR1 is MNHEY, CDR2 SMNVEV, per germline (reference sequence). Here the CDR3 DNA reads TGTGCCAGCAGCTCAAGACAGGCCCTCCGAACAACTAATGAAAAACTGTTTTTT. Translated, it gives CASSSRQALRTTNEKLFF.

Written as DNA, the CDR3 is TGTGCCAGCAGTGGACGACAGGGGATAGTCAATCAGCCCCAGCATTTT. Encoded protein: CASSGRQGIVNQPQHF. The chain employs TRBV25-1 and TRBJ1-5, with TRBD1 matching over 8 bases. J was trimmed by 3 bases and V by 4 bases; bases with no gene match: 8. The germline gives CDR1 MGHDK, CDR2 SYGVNS. The CDR3 is 16 residues long.

V gene TRBV4-3 combines with J gene TRBJ2-3; D tentatively fits TRBD1 or TRBD2 (6 bases each). Germline lookup yields CDR1 LGHNA and CDR2 YSLEER. The germline V and J ends were trimmed by 0 bases and 2 bases, with 27 bases remaining between them. The CDR3 totals 21 residues. CDR3 bases: TGCGCCAGCAGCCAAGAAGGGACCGTCTACTTTACAGGGAGGCCCACAGATACGCAGTATTTT. It encodes CASSQEGTVYFTGRPTDTQYF.

The rearrangement links TRBV7-2 to TRBJ2-7; D gene uncertain. The ends were cut back, 5 bases at V and 7 bases at J, with 15 bases in the middle. The CDR3 is made up of 13 amino acids. Germline CDR1 and CDR2: SGHTA and FQGNSA. The CDR3 sequence: CASSAPPSREQYF. For the CDR3, the DNA is TGTGCCAGCAGCGCCCCACCCTCCAGGGAGCAGTACTTC. The full variable domain, rest sourced from reference TRBV7-2 and TRBJ2-7, is GAGVSQSPSNKVTEKGKDVELRCDPISGHTALYWYRQSLGQGLEFLIYFQGNSAPDKSGLPSDRFSAERTGGSVSTLTIQRTQQEDSAVYLCASSAPPSREQYFGPGTRLTVT.

The chain is built from TRBV6-1 and TRBJ1-6; the match to TRBD1 covers 7 bases. The germline gives CDR1 MNHNS, CDR2 SASEGT. Losses at the gene ends were 2 bases for V and 12 bases for J; bases not matched to a gene: 10. This CDR3 has 15 amino acids. The CDR3 bases are TGTGCCAGCAGTGAACCCCCGACAGGGTTCGAACCCCTCCACTTT. This gives the protein CASSEPPTGFEPLHF.

The V gene is TRBV5-1, the J gene TRBJ1-4; D remains unclear. Deletions cut 2 bases from V and 6 bases from J, with 11 bases between. This CDR3 is built from 14 residues. Germline values: CDR1 SGHRS, CDR2 YFSETQ. The CDR3 spells CASSFGPADEKLFF. The CDR3, as DNA: TGCGCCAGCAGCTTCGGTCCCGCCGATGAAAAACTGTTTTTT.

J is TRBJ1-2 and V is TRBV28; 8 nucleotides match TRBD1. Trimming at V came to 6 bases and at J to 4 bases, leaving 4 bases not matched to a gene. This CDR3 region has 13 residues. Germline V gene data show CDR1 as MDHEN and CDR2 as SYDVKM. The CDR3 DNA reads as TGTGCCAGCAGAGACAGGGGACCCTATGGCTACACCTTC. Encoded protein: CASRDRGPYGYTF.

The chain links TRBV21-1 to TRBJ1-5; the table names TRBD1, a call not compared with the DNA. TRBV21-1 is a known pseudogene. The CDR3 contains 16 residues. The CDR3 region is CASDPGQTTPNQPQHF. The CDR3 nucleotides are TGTGCCAGCGATCCGGGACAGACTACCCCAAATCAGCCCCAGCATTTT.

The chain joins TRBV10-1 to TRBJ1-1, with 7 bases aligning to TRBD1. The CDR3 consists of 14 residues. The germline CDR1 and CDR2 sequences are WNHNN and SYGVQD (reference sequence). V shed 6 bases and J 6 bases; nucleotides not matched to a gene: 10. CDR3 region: CASRSGQAGAEAFF. Here the CDR3 DNA reads TGCGCCAGCAGATCAGGACAGGCCGGCGCTGAAGCTTTCTTT.

The rearrangement joins TRBV5-5 to TRBJ2-1, with D maybe TRBD2 (5 bases). The CDR3 runs to 14 residues. Germline CDR1 SGHKS, CDR2 YYEKEE (reference sequence). Trimming removed 2 bases at V and 9 bases at J, with 15 bases between. The CDR3 protein is CASSFIPAEGEQFF. CDR3 DNA sequence: TGTGCCAGCAGCTTTATCCCTGCTGAGGGTGAGCAGTTCTTC. Combining the CDR3 with reference TRBV5-5 and TRBJ2-1 gives the whole variable domain DAGVTQSPTHLIKTRGQQVTLRCSPISGHKSVSWYQQVLGQGPQFIFQYYEKEERGRGNFPDRFSARQFPNYSSELNVNALLLGDSALYLCASSFIPAEGEQFFGPGTRLTVL.

This clone was seen more than once but under ten times. The V gene is TRBV4-2, the J gene TRBJ1-5; D unclear. Per germline, CDR1 LGHNA and CDR2 YNFKEQ. With 1 base removed from V and 3 bases from J, the gap between germline ends came to 13 bases. The CDR3 sequence is 16 residues long. CDR3 coding DNA: TGTGCCAGCAGCCAAGTGGTAGGAAGGATCAATCAGCCCCAGCATTTT. This sequence encodes CASSQVVGRINQPQHF.

The CDR3 DNA reads as TGTGCCAGCTCACCCCAGGGAGCTAATGAAAAACTGTTTTTT. This sequence encodes CASSPQGANEKLFF. The chain carries TRBV18 and TRBJ1-4; a possible D gene is TRBD1 (5 bases). Germline loops: CDR1 KGHSH, CDR2 LQKENI. Trimming stripped 3 bases from V and 3 bases from J, with 8 bases between. The CDR3 spans 14 residues.

The V gene is TRBV4-3, the J gene TRBJ1-2; D perhaps matches TRBD1 (5 bases). The length of the CDR3 is 14 residues. V gave up 1 base and J gave up 2 bases, with 8 bases separating them. The germline V gene has CDR1 LGHNA and CDR2 YSLEER. The CDR3 DNA follows: TGCGCCAGCAGCCAAGTGGGGGGGAACTATGGCTACACCTTC. It yields the protein CASSQVGGNYGYTF.

The chain joins TRBV13 to TRBJ2-6; D remains unclear. Between the trimmed V and J ends, which lost 6 bases and 1 base, there was a span of 7 bases. CDR3 size: 14 residues. CDR1 PRHDT and CDR2 FYEKMQ come from the germline V gene (reference sequence). In DNA form, the CDR3 reads TGTGCCAGCAGTCAGAAGTCTGGGGCCAACGTCCTGACTTTC. Its protein product is CASSQKSGANVLTF.

The chain is built from TRBV23-1 and TRBJ2-5; possible D gene TRBD1, 6 bases. TRBV23-1 belongs to the ORF category, with a function that is uncertain. Trimming cost V 0 bases and J 5 bases, with 10 bases left between them. This CDR3 region has 14 residues. The CDR3 nucleotides read TGCGCCAGCAGTCAATCGAGAGGGGGTGAGACCCAGTACTTC. Amino acid sequence: CASSQSRGGETQYF.

The chain uses TRBV27 and TRBJ2-7; TRBD1 aligns across 8 bases. The germline CDR1 and CDR2 sequences are MNHEY and SMNVEV (reference sequence). Trimming removed 6 bases from V and 2 bases from J; junction bases left unmatched: 3. This CDR3 has 13 residues. CDR3 sequence: CASRLQGAYEQYF. The CDR3 DNA sequence: TGTGCCAGCAGGCTACAGGGGGCCTACGAGCAGTACTTC.

This clone was found once. The V gene is TRBV4-2, the J gene TRBJ2-5, with no clear D. This CDR3 is built from 13 residues. The V gene's germline CDR1 is LGHNA and CDR2 YNFKEQ. The V gene lost 0 bases and the J gene lost 5 bases, with 7 bases spanning the gap. The CDR3 loop reads CASSQDPRETQYF. CDR3 in DNA: TGTGCCAGCAGCCAAGATCCAAGGGAGACCCAGTACTTC.

The CDR3 DNA reads TGCGCCAGCAGCGCGACCCTTGGCGGGAGCTACGAGCAGTACTTC. This translates into CASSATLGGSYEQYF. The rearrangement links TRBV5-1 to TRBJ2-7; TRBD2 matches at 7 bases. This CDR3 contains 15 residues. J was trimmed by 3 bases and V by 4 bases; bases with no gene match: 10. CDR1 SGHRS and CDR2 YFSETQ come from the germline V gene.

A few counts support this clone. This chain uses TRBV14 with TRBJ2-7, with TRBD2 identical over 7 bases. The CDR3 runs 15 residues. V was clipped by 3 bases and J by 2 bases; unmatched bases: 7. The germline V gene encodes CDR1 SGHDN and CDR2 FVKESK. CDR3 nucleotide sequence: TGTGCCAGCAGCCACCCAGCGGGATCCCCCTACGAGCAGTACTTC. Its protein product is CASSHPAGSPYEQYF.

This sequence joins TRBV27 and TRBJ1-2; a weak D match, TRBD1 (5 bases). V dropped 0 bases and J dropped 7 bases, with 21 bases sitting between them. Germline V gene sequence: CDR1 MNHEY, CDR2 SMNVEV (reference sequence). The CDR3 is 17 amino acids. CDR3 protein: CASSLSRGASYLAGYTF. CDR3 DNA sequence: TGTGCCAGCAGTTTATCTAGGGGTGCCAGTTATCTAGCTGGCTACACCTTC.

This rearrangement joins TRBV18 to TRBJ1-6; 8 positions match TRBD1. Trimming cost V 11 bases and J 7 bases; bases outside gene matches: 10. CDR1 KGHSH and CDR2 LQKENI come from the germline V gene. CDR3 size: 14 residues. CDR3 loop: CASAGQGLNSPLHF. DNA of the CDR3: TGTGCCTCGGCCGGACAGGGTCTCAATTCACCCCTCCACTTT.

The rearrangement links TRBV7-2 to TRBJ2-7; D uncertain. Germline V lookup: CDR1 SGHTA, CDR2 FQGNSA. The CDR3 loop spans 14 amino acids. V was clipped by 5 bases and J by 2 bases, with 13 bases between them. CDR3: CASSPSLLAYEQYF. The CDR3 nucleotides read TGTGCCAGCAGCCCCTCTCTTCTTGCCTACGAGCAGTACTTC. The variable domain in full, with the rest retrieved from reference TRBV7-2 and TRBJ2-7, is GAGVSQSPSNKVTEKGKDVELRCDPISGHTALYWYRQSLGQGLEFLIYFQGNSAPDKSGLPSDRFSAERTGGSVSTLTIQRTQQEDSAVYLCASSPSLLAYEQYFGPGTRLTVT.

The V and J genes are TRBV19 and TRBJ2-3, with 10 bases aligning to TRBD2. This CDR3 has 17 amino acids. V shed 5 bases, J shed 2 bases, and the junction held 10 bases outside the gene matches. CDR1 is LNHDA, CDR2 SQIVND, per germline (reference sequence). This chain's CDR3 is CASSPSLSGGNTDTQYF. As DNA, the CDR3 is TGTGCCAGTAGTCCTTCTCTTAGCGGGGGGAACACAGATACGCAGTATTTT.

This clone was counted only a few times. The CDR3 region is CASSVLETQYF. The CDR3 DNA is TGTGCCAGCAGTGTCTTGGAGACCCAGTACTTC. The V call is TRBV6-1, the J call TRBJ2-5, with D unclear. This CDR3 comprises 11 residues. V gave up 4 bases and J gave up 5 bases, with 5 bases separating them. CDR1 and CDR2 (germline): MNHNS, SASEGT.

The chain carries TRBV5-5 and TRBJ1-4, with D unresolved. The V gene lost 4 bases and the J gene lost 7 bases, with 5 bases spanning the gap. The CDR3 sequence is 11 residues long. CDR1 SGHKS and CDR2 YYEKEE come from the germline V gene (reference sequence). The CDR3 DNA reads TGTGCCAGCAGCGTAGGTGAAAAACTGTTTTTT. The encoded protein is CASSVGEKLFF.

The chain joins TRBV4-1 to TRBJ2-7; 9 positions match TRBD1. The germline gives CDR1 MGHRA, CDR2 YSYEKL. This CDR3 has 16 amino acids. With 6 bases clipped from V and 0 bases from J, the junction kept 9 bases outside the gene matches. In nucleotides, the CDR3 is TGCGCCAGCAGTATTTCCGGGACAGGGAGCTCCTACGAGCAGTACTTC. It yields the protein CASSISGTGSSYEQYF.

CDR3 nucleotide sequence: TGCGCCAGCAGCCCGAATCGGGTCGGGACGACTGAAGCTTTCTTT. Translating it yields CASSPNRVGTTEAFF. This chain uses TRBV5-1 with TRBJ1-1; tentatively, D is TRBD1 (5 bases). Germline V gene sequence: CDR1 SGHRS, CDR2 YFSETQ. Trimming took 4 bases from V and 5 from J, leaving 18 bases between them. The CDR3 contains 15 residues.